A selection of T cell receptor beta chains follows, all from one sample in a study of shared clonotypes between healthy human individuals. The assay was immunoSEQ multiplex PCR, and TCRdb's table has in-frame clones only and misses some. The repertoire holds around 1.9 million clones, with approximately 92% as singletons. Sequencing was carried out using naive CD8+ T cells from PBMCs. Every receptor here comes from a man aged 18 to 35 in good health. Some clones in this sample may be carry-over from other donors' samples. CDR3s include the opening cysteine and the closing phenylalanine or tryptophan. The D gene is left open where the match is weak. A row's size may be missing; if present it is once, few, many or a size class.

TRBD1	14	TRBV7-6	.	TRBJ2-4	TGTGCCAGCAGCGAACGGGACAGCGAAAACATTCAGTACTTC	CASSERDSENIQYF
TRBD1	18	TRBV27	.	TRBJ1-5	TGTGCCAGCAGTAAAATCCGGACAGGGGGTCTAAGCAATCAGCCCCAGCATTTT	CASSKIRTGGLSNQPQHF
.	15	TRBV6-6	.	TRBJ1-5	TGTGCCAGCAGTTACTCGTCGGTGTACAATCAGCCCCAGCATTTT	CASSYSSVYNQPQHF
.	15	TRBV5-4	many	TRBJ1-2	TGTGCCAGCAGCTTGGAACCGGACAGTGTCTATGGCTACACCTTC	CASSLEPDSVYGYTF
.	14	TRBV19	.	TRBJ1-5	TGTGCCAGTGAATGGAGAGGGGTCGGTCAGCCCCAGCATTTT	CASEWRGVGQPQHF
.	17	TRBV9	.	TRBJ1-1	TGTGCCAGCAGCGTAAATCCCCTTTCACCGGAGAACACTGAAGCTTTCTTT	CASSVNPLSPENTEAFF
TRBD1	17	TRBV14	.	TRBJ1-2	TGTGCCAGCAGCCCCACCCCGGGACAGACTTTTAACTATGGCTACACCTTC	CASSPTPGQTFNYGYTF
TRBD1	16	TRBV5-1	.	TRBJ2-2	TGCGCCAGCAGCTTTGGCCAGGGGGCGCACCCCGGGGAGCTGTTTTTT	CASSFGQGAHPGELFF
TRBD2	15	TRBV7-8	.	TRBJ2-7	TGTGCCAGCAGCTCCCAAGCGGGAGGGTCCTACGAGCAGTACTTC	CASSSQAGGSYEQYF
TRBD1	15	TRBV7-8	.	TRBJ2-1	TGTGCCAGCAGCCCCGGGACAGGGCCATACAATGAGCAGTTCTTC	CASSPGTGPYNEQFF
.	19	TRBV21-1	.	TRBJ2-2	TGTGCCAGCAGCAAAGGTGTTAGCGGGAGTGGGTCGAACACCGGGGAGCTGTTTTTT	CASSKGVSGSGSNTGELFF
.	15	TRBV6-5	once	TRBJ2-1	TGTGCCAGCAGGAGCAGGGCTAGCACCTACAATGAGCAGTTCTTC	CASRSRASTYNEQFF
.	19	TRBV11-2	.	TRBJ2-7	TGTGCCAGCAGCTACCCCTATGTTAAACCGGGACGGACAAACTACGAGCAGTACTTC	CASSYPYVKPGRTNYEQYF
TRBD1	14	TRBV5-1	.	TRBJ1-2	TGCGCCAGCAGCTGGGGACAGGGGAACTATGGCTACACCTTC	CASSWGQGNYGYTF
.	12	TRBV9	.	TRBJ2-3	TGTGCCAGCAGCGGCCCCGGGTATACGCAGTATTTT	CASSGPGYTQYF
.	15	TRBV29-1	.	TRBJ2-6	TGCAGCGCCGTCGGGGGCTGGGCTGGGGCCAACGTCCTGACTTTC	CSAVGGWAGANVLTF
.	18	TRBV28	.	TRBJ2-5	TGTGCCAGCAGTTTATTTTATCCCGAGGGTGGGATTGTAGAGACCCAGTACTTC	CASSLFYPEGGIVETQYF
TRBD2	17	TRBV27	.	TRBJ2-7	TGTGCCGCGGGGCTAGCGGGAGTCACCGGGGGCTCCTACGAGCAGTACTTC	CAAGLAGVTGGSYEQYF
.	18	TRBV28	.	TRBJ1-5	TGTGCCAGCAGCCGAGGCAGGGGTCATCGGGATAGCAATCAGCCCCAGCATTTT	CASSRGRGHRDSNQPQHF
TRBD2	16	TRBV7-8	.	TRBJ2-1	TGTGCCAGCAGCTTAGCGCGGACTAGCCGGAGGAATGAGCAGTTCTTC	CASSLARTSRRNEQFF
.	13	TRBV11-2	once	TRBJ1-1	TGTGCCAGCAGTGGGGGCCGGAGGACTGAAGCTTTCTTT	CASSGGRRTEAFF
TRBD2	14	TRBV11-2	.	TRBJ2-7	TGTGCCAGCAGCTTGGGGGGGAGCTCCTACGAGCAGTACTTC	CASSLGGSSYEQYF
.	16	TRBV4-3	.	TRBJ1-3	TGCGCCAGCAGCCATGCCGGGACTGGCTCTGGAAACACCATATATTTT	CASSHAGTGSGNTIYF
TRBD1	15	TRBV5-6	.	TRBJ2-7	TGTGCCAGCAGCTTCCCCCCGGGACAGGACTACGAGCAGTACTTC	CASSFPPGQDYEQYF
.	14	TRBV7-3	.	TRBJ2-1	TGTGCCAGCTCGGTGGGGACGATGTACAATGAGCAGTTCTTC	CASSVGTMYNEQFF
.	15	TRBV5-1	once	TRBJ2-1	TGCGCCAGCAGCGTCGGCTTGGAGGGAGCGTATGAGCAGTTCTTC	CASSVGLEGAYEQFF